The 19 T cell receptor beta chains reported below all come from one sample, sequenced in a study of cytomegalovirus exposure and HLA in healthy donors. The PCR contained 60 Vbeta and 13 Jbeta primers. Using immunoSEQ multiplex PCR, the repertoire was profiled, and TCRdb retains in-frame clones only, with some absent. This table has some 99,000 clones, less than 70% appearing once. Sequencing input: PBMCs. Receptor source: a woman aged 70-85 years in good health and CMV-seropositive.

This rearrangement joins TRBV19 to TRBJ1-1; perhaps TRBD1 as D (5 bases). The CDR3 has 13 residues. Germline assignment: CDR1 LNHDA and CDR2 SQIVND (reference sequence). V lost 4 bases, J lost 7 bases, and 13 bases lay in between. CDR3 sequence reads: CASSKAGPGEAFF. In DNA form, the CDR3 reads TGTGCCAGTAGTAAGGCAGGGCCCGGTGAAGCTTTCTTT.

In this sample, this clone turned up a few times. The J gene is TRBJ1-1, the V gene TRBV9; TRBD1 might be the D (5 bases). Germline assignment: CDR1 SGDLS and CDR2 YYNGEE. The CDR3 is 15 amino acids. V was clipped by 4 bases and J by 3 bases, with 16 bases between them. The CDR3, as DNA: TGTGCCAGCAGCCCCTATGGGGGAGGCTACACTGAAGCTTTCTTT. It translates to CASSPYGGGYTEAFF.

The chain combines TRBV14 with TRBJ2-7; 7 bases are a match to TRBD1. This CDR3 contains 13 residues. V was clipped by 3 bases and J by 3 bases; unmatched bases: 2. Germline V gives CDR1 SGHDN, CDR2 FVKESK. DNA of the CDR3: TGTGCCAGCAGCCAGGGACAGAGCTACGAGCAGTACTTC. Protein product: CASSQGQSYEQYF.

V and J are TRBV12-5 and TRBJ1-5; maybe TRBD1 (5 bases). Trimming removed 0 bases at V and 2 bases at J, with 11 bases between. Germline V gene lookup returns CDR1 LGHNT and CDR2 FRNRAP. The CDR3 sequence is 16 residues long. CDR3 DNA sequence: TGTGCTAGTGGTTTGGTACCCCAGGGTGGCAATCAGCCCCAGCATTTT. This translates into CASGLVPQGGNQPQHF.

The CDR3 loop reads CASSLRLAGAETQYF. The DNA of the CDR3 is TGTGCCAGCAGCTTACGACTAGCGGGGGCGGAGACCCAGTACTTC. The rearrangement joins TRBV7-3 to TRBJ2-5, with 12 bases fitting TRBD2. With V trimmed by 2 bases and J by 5 bases, 3 bases remained unmatched. CDR3 length: 15 residues. Germline values: CDR1 SGHTA, CDR2 FQGTGA.

This rearrangement joins TRBV2 to TRBJ2-3; the match to TRBD1 covers 8 bases. V shed 6 bases, J shed 6 bases, and the junction held 2 bases outside the gene matches. Germline assignment: CDR1 SNHLY and CDR2 FYNNEI. The CDR3 is 12 amino acids. CDR3 in amino acids: CASRQGADTQYF. CDR3 DNA: TGTGCCAGCAGGCAGGGGGCTGATACGCAGTATTTT. Full variable domain (rest looked up from reference TRBV2 and TRBJ2-3): EPEVTQTPSHQVTQMGQEVILRCVPISNHLYFYWYRQILGQKVEFLVSFYNNEISEKSEIFDDQFSVERPDGSNFTLKIRSTKLEDSAMYFCASRQGADTQYFGPGTRLTVL.

The gene calls are TRBV19 and TRBJ1-4; D not certain. There are 12 residues in the CDR3. Germline assignment: CDR1 LNHDA and CDR2 SQIVND (reference sequence). V shed 2 bases and J shed 8 bases, with 6 bases lying between them. CDR3 amino acids: CASSIQREKLFF. For the CDR3, the DNA is TGTGCCAGTAGTATACAACGGGAAAAACTGTTTTTT.

In DNA form, the CDR3 reads TGTGCCAGCAGCTCCGGCAGGGGGCGCGATCAGCCCCAGCATTTT. This translates into CASSSGRGRDQPQHF. The V call is TRBV27, the J call TRBJ1-5, with 8 bases matching TRBD1. CDR1 is MNHEY and CDR2 is SMNVEV in the germline V gene (reference sequence). V lost 6 bases to trimming and J lost 5 bases; unmatched junction nucleotides: 9. CDR3 length: 15 amino acids.

V and J are TRBV27 and TRBJ1-2; no clear D gene. CDR1 and CDR2 (germline): MNHEY, SMNVEV (reference sequence). Trimming stripped 5 bases from V and 0 bases from J, with 16 bases between. CDR3 length: 16 amino acids. The CDR3 bases are TGTGCCAGCAGTCCCGGGTTTCGACCTTCTAACTATGGCTACACCTTC. It codes for CASSPGFRPSNYGYTF.

The chain has TRBV23-1 and TRBJ2-7, with D unresolved. TRBV23-1 counts as an open reading frame of uncertain function. CDR3 length equals 16 residues. The germline V and J ends were trimmed by 2 bases and 0 bases, with 14 bases remaining between them. CDR3 coding DNA: TGCGCCAGCAGTCAACACGATTTGGGCCACTCCTACGAGCAGTACTTC. Protein: CASSQHDLGHSYEQYF.

The count of this clone is one. The gene calls are TRBV18 and TRBJ1-2; D is undetermined. CDR3 length equals 13 residues. Trimming cost V 2 bases and J 4 bases, with 8 bases left between them. Germline CDR1 reads KGHSH; CDR2 reads LQKENI. The chain's CDR3 is CASSPAEGYGYTF. The CDR3 DNA reads as TGTGCCAGCTCACCAGCTGAGGGCTATGGCTACACCTTC.

This clone was seen a few times. This chain connects TRBV19 to TRBJ1-4; 7 bases map to TRBD1. The germline CDR1 and CDR2 sequences are LNHDA and SQIVND (reference sequence). Germline trimming cut 4 bases from V and 0 bases from J; bases unmatched to any gene: 14. The CDR3 runs 19 residues. CDR3 nucleotide sequence: TGTGCCAGTAGTACCTTTCCGACAGGGCTAGGAGCAACTAATGAAAAACTGTTTTTT. Its protein product is CASSTFPTGLGATNEKLFF. Drawing the rest from reference TRBV19 and TRBJ1-4, the complete variable domain is DGGITQSPKYLFRKEGQNVTLSCEQNLNHDAMYWYRQDPGQGLRLIYYSQIVNDFQKGDIAEGYSVSREKKESFPLTVTSAQKNPTAFYLCASSTFPTGLGATNEKLFFGSGTQLSVL.

V usage is TRBV5-1 and J usage is TRBJ2-3; 7 nucleotides line up with TRBD1. The CDR3 contains 16 residues. Losses at the gene ends were 0 bases for V and 0 bases for J; bases not matched to a gene: 4. Germline-derived CDR1 and CDR2 are SGHRS and YFSETQ. Here the CDR3 DNA reads TGCGCCAGCAGCTTGGCAAACAGGGGCAGCACAGATACGCAGTATTTT. Translating it yields CASSLANRGSTDTQYF.

The chain recombines TRBV7-9 with TRBJ1-2, with D possibly matching TRBD1 (5 bases). The CDR3 spans 14 residues. V shed 7 bases and J shed 7 bases, with 19 bases lying between them. CDR1 and CDR2 (germline): SEHNR, FQNEAQ (reference sequence). CDR3 protein: CASTLGPREVGYTF. CDR3 DNA: TGTGCCAGCACGTTGGGGCCCAGGGAAGTTGGCTACACCTTC.

V and J are TRBV23-1 and TRBJ2-7; 12 bases line up with TRBD2. TRBV23-1 is sorted into the ORF group, with uncertain function. This CDR3 comprises 17 residues. Trimming at V came to 2 bases and at J to 0 bases, leaving 5 bases not matched to a gene. The CDR3 region has the DNA TGCGCCAGCAGTCAACCTGGGACTAGCGGGTACTCCTACGAGCAGTACTTC. The encoded protein is CASSQPGTSGYSYEQYF.

This chain uses TRBV7-8 with TRBJ2-1; D unclear. V lost 5 bases to trimming and J lost 13 bases, with 15 bases between them. The CDR3 contains 12 residues. Looked up from germline, CDR1 is SGHVS and CDR2 is FQNEAQ. The CDR3 DNA follows: TGTGCCAGCAGCCCGACCCCTGGAGTTCAGTTCTTC. As protein: CASSPTPGVQFF.

As to this clone: Other DNA sequences in this specimen translate into the identical CDR3. The chain is built from TRBV27 and TRBJ2-7; D remains ambiguous. The CDR3 consists of 13 residues. The germline V gene encodes CDR1 MNHEY and CDR2 SMNVEV (reference sequence). Trimming pared 2 bases from V and 1 base from J, leaving 6 bases between. CDR3 coding DNA: TGTGCCAGCAGTTTAGCACAATCCTACGAGCAGTACTTC. Translating gives CASSLAQSYEQYF.

The CDR3 loop reads CASSPTGQGPYGYTF. CDR3 nucleotides: TGTGCCAGCAGCCCCACCGGACAGGGCCCCTATGGCTACACCTTC. This chain uses TRBV11-2 with TRBJ1-2; 8 bases are a match to TRBD1. CDR3 length equals 15 residues. After removal of 5 bases from V and 4 bases from J, the junction contained 9 bases not matched to a gene. Germline CDR1 reads SGHAT; CDR2 reads FQNNGV.

In regard to this clone: The same CDR3 can be traced to other DNA sequences in this sample. The CDR3 sequence: CASSDWGPGTGELFF. The CDR3 bases are TGTGCCAGCAGTGACTGGGGGCCGGGAACCGGGGAGCTGTTTTTT. The genes are TRBV2 and TRBJ2-2, with D perhaps matching TRBD1 (6 bases). Germline lookup yields CDR1 SNHLY and CDR2 FYNNEI. The CDR3 has 15 amino acids. V lost 3 bases and J 5 bases, leaving 13 bases between the germline ends. Full variable domain (remainder filled in from reference TRBV2 and TRBJ2-2): EPEVTQTPSHQVTQMGQEVILRCVPISNHLYFYWYRQILGQKVEFLVSFYNNEISEKSEIFDDQFSVERPDGSNFTLKIRSTKLEDSAMYFCASSDWGPGTGELFFGEGSRLTVL.